This T cell receptor beta chain was found in a study of T-cell reconstitution after alpha-beta-depleted transplantation in children. Broader study findings: Surviving recipient T cells and thymic progenitors produced the high day-60 TCRbeta diversity seen in some patients. Among T cells one year after transplant, newly produced cells accounted for most counts and diversity. Expanded graft clones numbering several hundred reportedly gave rise to alpha-beta T cells about two months after transplant.

This clonotype was recorded once. The antigen remains unidentified. J gave up 5 bases and V 6 bases, and 6 bases lay outside the gene matches. The germline gives CDR1 MNHNS, CDR2 SASEGT. This CDR3 has 13 residues. Unique molecular identifiers were incorporated into the prepared TCRbeta library. TCRdb reanalysed the PCR reads using MiXCR and keeps one entry per CDR3 protein. Among about 440,000 distinct CDR3 sequences listed, approximately 41% were seen once. The clonotype was recovered from a girl under 10 years old with aplastic anemia, due to receive a stem cell transplant. The material sequenced was PBMCs, taken before TCRalphabeta/CD19-depleted stem cell transplant. The chain links TRBV6-1 to TRBJ2-7; 8 nucleotides align to TRBD1. The CDR3 coding sequence is TGTGCCAGCAGAACCACCAGGGGGCACGAGCAGTACTTC. This codes for CASRTTRGHEQYF.